These 4 T cell receptor beta chains were sequenced from one sample in a study of CD8 T cells in ankylosing spondylitis. TCRdb reprocessed the 5' RACE reads via MiXCR and lists one record per CDR3 protein. This sample carries 150,000 to 200,000 distinct CDR3 sequences, 10% to 15% of them seen once, and the ten largest clones take 8% to 13%. The source material was blood, either unsorted or a sorted T cell fraction (not recorded which). The receptors come from a female donor with ankylosing spondylitis or in good health (not recorded which).

This clonotype has ten or more counts. The V call is TRBV4-1, the J call TRBJ1-5; 9 positions match TRBD1. This CDR3 is built from 19 residues. Germline CDR1 reads MGHRA; CDR2 reads YSYEKL. The J segment lost 2 bases and the V segment lost 3 bases, leaving 14 bases of the junction unmatched. The DNA for the CDR3 is TGCGCCAGCAGCCAGGTTAGGACAGGGGCCAGACTAGGCAATCAGCCCCAGCATTTT. It translates to CASSQVRTGARLGNQPQHF.

The gene calls are TRBV11-3 and TRBJ2-7; D may be TRBD1 (6 bases). The CDR3 covers 17 residues. Germline-derived CDR1 and CDR2 are SGHNT and YENEEA. The germline V and J ends were trimmed by 0 bases and 3 bases, with 18 bases remaining between them. The CDR3 reads CASSLDLRDVGGYEQYF. The CDR3 DNA sequence: TGTGCCAGCAGCTTAGATCTGAGGGACGTAGGGGGCTACGAGCAGTACTTC.

This clonotype appeared many times. The CDR3, as DNA: TGCAGCGCCTCGGGATCTAAAAACAATGAGCAGTTCTTC. Amino acids: CSASGSKNNEQFF. This rearrangement joins TRBV29-1 to TRBJ2-1, with a possible D match to TRBD2 (5 bases). This CDR3 contains 13 residues. Trimming took off 7 bases at V and 5 bases at J, with 15 bases between the two ends. Germline V gene sequence: CDR1 SQVTM, CDR2 ANQGSEA.

J is TRBJ2-7 and V is TRBV7-3; 7 bases align to TRBD2. The CDR3 totals 14 residues. CDR1 SGHTA and CDR2 FQGTGA come from the germline V gene. Trimming removed 5 bases from V and 1 base from J; junction bases left unmatched: 5. CDR3 residues: CASSASGSSYEQYF. The CDR3 DNA reads TGTGCCAGCAGCGCTAGCGGTTCGTCCTACGAGCAGTACTTC.